One sample yielded the 3 T cell receptor beta chains listed below, sequenced in a study of T-cell reconstitution after alpha-beta-depleted transplantation in children. Preparing the TCRbeta library involved the use of unique molecular identifiers. MiXCR, run by TCRdb on the PCR reads, gives a single entry per CDR3 protein. Of about 90,000 distinct CDR3 sequences listed, about 14% are singletons. This specimen was PBMCs, mostly from graft donor cells, taken 180 days after TCRalphabeta/CD19-depleted stem cell transplant. These TCRs come from a male patient aged 2 to 9 who had a stem cell transplant for acute lymphoblastic leukemia, so the T cells may come from the graft donor.

This clonotype has just a few counts. The chain links TRBV9 to TRBJ2-5; D is uncertain. Germline V gives CDR1 SGDLS, CDR2 YYNGEE. V was cut by 0 bases and J by 3 bases, with 15 bases left in between. The CDR3 is 16 residues long. CDR3 nucleotide sequence: TGTGCCAGCAGCGTAGGGGGTTTGGGAACCGAAGAGACCCAGTACTTC. It yields the protein CASSVGGLGTEETQYF.

This chain uses TRBV7-9 with TRBJ1-5, with 8 bases matching TRBD1. This CDR3 is 15 amino acids long. Germline V gene lookup returns CDR1 SEHNR and CDR2 FQNEAQ (reference sequence). V gave up 5 bases and J gave up 6 bases; unmatched junction bases: 9. The CDR3 loop reads CASSPGTGVFQPQHF. CDR3 sequence (DNA): TGTGCCAGCAGCCCCGGGACAGGTGTTTTTCAGCCCCAGCATTTT.

In its sample, this clonotype was seen a few times. This sequence joins TRBV6-2 or TRBV6-3 and TRBJ2-2, with D tentatively TRBD1 or TRBD2 (6 bases each). There are 15 residues in the CDR3. The V gene lost 6 bases and the J gene lost 3 bases, with 14 bases spanning the gap. Looked up from germline, CDR1 is MNHEY and CDR2 is SVGEGT. The CDR3 DNA reads TGTGCCAGCAGAAGCCCAGGGGACTACACCGGGGAGCTGTTTTTT. Its protein is CASRSPGDYTGELFF.